The 11 T cell receptor beta chains listed next were all sequenced from one sample in a study of blood T cell repertoires in COVID-19. Produced via immunoSEQ multiplex PCR; TCRdb's table is partial and in-frame only. The table lists around 200,000 clones, 80% to 90% of them singletons. Source material: peripheral blood. Every receptor here comes from a woman at least 80 years old with acute or convalescent COVID-19.

The chain couples TRBV27 to TRBJ2-5; D may be TRBD1 (6 bases). V was cut by 6 bases and J by 4 bases, with 15 bases left in between. CDR1 and CDR2 (germline): MNHEY, SMNVEV (reference sequence). CDR3 size: 14 residues. CDR3 bases: TGTGCCAGCAGGGTACCAGGGGCGGGAGAGACCCAGTACTTC. This sequence encodes CASRVPGAGETQYF.

There are many counts of this clone. At the DNA level, this CDR3 is encoded by other sequences in the same sample as well. V and J are TRBV7-9 and TRBJ2-2; weak D call: TRBD1 (6 bases). The germline V and J ends were trimmed by 6 bases and 5 bases, with 13 bases remaining between them. Germline lookup yields CDR1 SEHNR and CDR2 FQNEAQ (reference sequence). The CDR3 has 14 residues. This chain's CDR3 is CASSPRGYTGELFF. The CDR3 DNA is TGTGCCAGCAGTCCAAGGGGGTATACCGGGGAGCTGTTTTTT.

The rearrangement joins TRBV27 to TRBJ1-6; TRBD1 matches at 8 bases. J was trimmed by 4 bases and V by 7 bases; bases with no gene match: 6. The CDR3 length is 15 residues. Germline values: CDR1 MNHEY, CDR2 SMNVEV (reference sequence). The CDR3 protein is CASTPGGRYNSPLHF. Written as DNA, the CDR3 is TGTGCCAGCACCCCAGGGGGCAGGTATAATTCACCCCTCCACTTT.

The rearrangement uses TRBV19 and TRBJ1-5; D is undetermined. This CDR3 region has 13 residues. With 4 bases removed from V and 4 bases from J, the gap between germline ends came to 8 bases. From germline, CDR1 is LNHDA and CDR2 SQIVND (reference sequence). The CDR3 DNA sequence: TGTGCCAGTAGTACGACGGGGAATCAGCCCCAGCATTTT. Its protein is CASSTTGNQPQHF. The full variable domain, with the rest looked up from reference TRBV19 and TRBJ1-5, is DGGITQSPKYLFRKEGQNVTLSCEQNLNHDAMYWYRQDPGQGLRLIYYSQIVNDFQKGDIAEGYSVSREKKESFPLTVTSAQKNPTAFYLCASSTTGNQPQHFGDGTRLSIL.

V and J are TRBV6-2 or TRBV6-3 and TRBJ2-1; TRBD2 aligns across 8 bases. V shed 5 bases and J 8 bases; nucleotides not matched to a gene: 17. Germline V lookup: CDR1 MNHEY, CDR2 SVGEGT. The CDR3 contains 17 residues. The CDR3, as DNA: TGTGCCAGCAGTCACCCCCTACCGGGACTAGGGGGGGATGAGCAGTTCTTC. Translating it yields CASSHPLPGLGGDEQFF.

Here the CDR3 DNA reads TGTGCCAGCAGTGCCGGGACTAGCATCGACGAGCAGTACTTC. Amino acids: CASSAGTSIDEQYF. The chain joins TRBV2 to TRBJ2-7, with 9 nucleotides matching TRBD2. CDR1 is SNHLY, CDR2 FYNNEI, per germline. There are 14 residues in the CDR3. V lost 4 bases, J lost 5 bases, and 6 bases stayed unmatched.

The chain joins TRBV5-4 to TRBJ2-1, with D tentatively TRBD2 (6 bases). The CDR3 has 15 residues. The germline V and J ends were trimmed by 0 bases and 2 bases, with 9 bases remaining between them. Per germline, CDR1 SGHNT and CDR2 YYREEE (reference sequence). The CDR3 loop is CASSLDSGAYNEQFF. CDR3 bases: TGTGCCAGCAGCTTGGATAGCGGAGCCTACAATGAGCAGTTCTTC.

Notes on this clone: Other DNA sequences within the sample encode an identical CDR3. The V gene is TRBV2, the J gene TRBJ2-1, with 7 bases matching TRBD2. Germline CDR1 reads SNHLY; CDR2 reads FYNNEI. The CDR3 spans 14 residues. V gave up 6 bases and J gave up 0 bases; unmatched junction bases: 2. The CDR3 here is CASRGGSSYNEQFF. The CDR3 bases are TGTGCCAGCAGAGGCGGGAGCTCCTACAATGAGCAGTTCTTC.

CDR3 nucleotides: TGTGCCTGGAGCCACACAGGCGTTGGAAACACCATATATTTT. It yields the protein CAWSHTGVGNTIYF. The rearrangement joins TRBV30 to TRBJ1-3; D is perhaps TRBD1 (5 bases). The CDR3 has 14 residues. Germline values: CDR1 GTSNPN, CDR2 SVGIG (reference sequence). Deletions cut 3 bases from V and 3 bases from J, with 12 bases between. Full variable domain (remainder filled in from reference TRBV30 and TRBJ1-3): SQTIHQWPATLVQPVGSPLSLECTVEGTSNPNLYWYRQAAGRGLQLLFYSVGIGQISSEVPQNLSASRPQDRQFILSSKKLLLSDSGFYLCAWSHTGVGNTIYFGEGSWLTVV.

In the case of this clone: Other DNA sequences in the sample encode the same CDR3. This chain joins TRBV6-2 or TRBV6-3 and TRBJ1-6; perhaps TRBD1 as D (5 bases). The CDR3 sequence is 15 residues long. CDR1 and CDR2 from the germline V gene are MNHEY and SVGEGT. V lost 2 bases and J 3 bases, leaving 8 bases between the germline ends. The CDR3 spells CASSYGAVYNSPLHF. DNA for the CDR3: TGTGCCAGCAGTTACGGGGCAGTCTATAATTCACCCCTCCACTTT.

This chain uses TRBV4-3 with TRBJ2-3, with 12 bases lining up with TRBD2. Losses at the gene ends were 0 bases for V and 8 bases for J; bases not matched to a gene: 15. The CDR3 sequence is 19 residues long. From germline, CDR1 is LGHNA and CDR2 YSLEER. The CDR3 loop is CASSQDWVTSGGFRGTQYF. The CDR3 DNA sequence: TGCGCCAGCAGCCAAGATTGGGTGACTAGCGGGGGCTTCCGAGGTACGCAGTATTTT.